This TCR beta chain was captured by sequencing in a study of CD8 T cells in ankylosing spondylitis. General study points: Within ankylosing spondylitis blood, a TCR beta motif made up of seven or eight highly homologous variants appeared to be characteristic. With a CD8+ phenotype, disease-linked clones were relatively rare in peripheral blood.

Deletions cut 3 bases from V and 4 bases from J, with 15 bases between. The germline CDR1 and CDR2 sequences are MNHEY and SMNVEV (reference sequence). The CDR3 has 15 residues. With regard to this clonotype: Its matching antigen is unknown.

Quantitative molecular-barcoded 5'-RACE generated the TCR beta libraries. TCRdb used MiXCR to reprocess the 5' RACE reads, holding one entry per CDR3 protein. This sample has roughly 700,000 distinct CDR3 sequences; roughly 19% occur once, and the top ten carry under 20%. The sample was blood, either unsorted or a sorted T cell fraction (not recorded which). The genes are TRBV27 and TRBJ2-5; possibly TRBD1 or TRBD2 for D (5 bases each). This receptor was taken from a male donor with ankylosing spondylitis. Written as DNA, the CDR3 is TGTGCCAGCAGTTTCGGGGTGCCAGGGCGAGAGACCCAGTACTTC. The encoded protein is CASSFGVPGRETQYF.